This TCR beta chain was profiled in a study of T cells after posttransplantation cyclophosphamide. Cells defined as naive were viable CD3+CD4+ or CD3+CD8+ and CCR7+CD45RA+CD45RO-CD95-CD27+CD28+. Between the trimmed V and J ends, which lost 2 bases and 5 bases, there was a span of 9 bases. Per the germline V gene, CDR1 is MDHEN and CDR2 is SYDVKM. The CDR3 sequence is 13 residues long. Libraries were prepared by immunoSEQ multiplex PCR; TCRdb keeps only in-frame clonotypes and omits some of them. The table has about 6,900 clones, 95% to 98% seen once. Study-wide results and caveats: TRB overlap between skin or GI tissue T cells and blood was limited. Recipient CMV seropositivity and CMV reactivation strongly tracked TRB clonality.

A single count supports this clone. Its cognate antigen is unknown. The specimen sequenced was naive CD8+ T cells sorted from PBMCs. V gene TRBV28 combines with J gene TRBJ1-2; D is perhaps TRBD1 (6 bases). This clonotype originated in a woman in her 30s in good health and a related stem cell transplant donor. In nucleotides, the CDR3 is TGTGCCAGCAGTTTAGACAGGAGGTATGGCTACACCTTC. Translation gives CASSLDRRYGYTF.